This T cell receptor (beta chain) was sequenced in a study of T cells after yellow fever vaccination. Looking at the study overall: The authors prepared low-cell-number fractions using SMART-Seq v4 Ultra Low Input. Broader study findings: Reappearance after the booster was observed for most primary-vaccination clones (about 96% CD4, over 70% CD8).

V shed 2 bases and J shed 5 bases, with 15 bases lying between them. The CDR3 totals 16 residues. CDR1 is MGHRA and CDR2 is YSYEKL in the germline V gene. This clonotype came up a few times. Its antigen is as yet unknown. TCRdb reprocessed the 5' RACE reads with MiXCR, giving one entry per CDR3 protein. Among a few hundred thousand distinct CDR3 sequences listed, roughly 17% were seen once. The source material was PBMCs, sampled 5 days after the first yellow fever vaccination. The TCR sequence derives from a man in his late teens or twenties who received the YFV17D yellow fever vaccine. V usage is TRBV4-1 and J usage is TRBJ2-2, with D perhaps being TRBD1 or TRBD2 (5 bases each). The CDR3 protein is CASSQLLEGWTGELFF. DNA for the CDR3: TGCGCCAGCAGCCAATTACTTGAGGGGTGGACCGGGGAGCTGTTTTTT.